This TCR beta chain was profiled in a study of HIV-infected patients and healthy controls (dated by TCRdb to the mid-2010s). In terms of the full investigation: Whether deep TCR repertoire sequencing of small blood samples from HIV patients could capture immune perturbation and reconstitution was tested in the study. Paper-wide results and their limitations: Oligoclonality may be reflected in the significantly higher mean Gini indices of HIV-infected repertoires compared with controls. HIV-associated CDR3s exhibited a significant reduction in frequency during therapy, whereas CMV-associated CDR3s exhibited no significant change, although the majority increased in frequency. The study did not determine donor HLA types. The observed differences in diversity were not explained by the slight differences in age and sex profiles between the study cohorts. Healthy control repertoires showed roughly threefold more distinct CDR3s and higher Shannon diversity than untreated HIV+ repertoires. Processing included only sixteen HIV-infected individuals, and this was regarded by the authors as a major limit on how widely the findings apply. The use of whole blood limited sequencing depth and precluded separation of the dynamics of distinct T-cell subpopulations. Mean usage differed significantly between HIV-infected patients and controls for eight alpha and eight beta V genes. Alpha-chain CDR3s from MAIT cells occurred at high frequency in healthy controls but were severely depleted in HIV+ repertoires. Pairing of alpha and beta chains was not determined in the samples. Comparisons were complicated by unequal numbers of distinct sequences between patients and controls, and rare events from HIV-infected data were overweighted by size-matching. Healthy controls shared more CDR3s between individuals than HIV+ patients, by Jaccard index and by count of highly shared sequences. In size-matched repertoire data, the apparent post-therapy recovery of the Gini index in HIV-infected patients was not replicated.

Whole blood was used without cell fractionation, so the repertoire reflected all unsorted peripheral T cells. As controls, some ten uninfected healthy donors were sampled, and several of those donors gave samples twice, about 3 months apart. For RNA extraction, roughly 2.5 ml of peripheral blood was collected into Tempus tubes. The TURBO-DNase kit was used to remove leftover genomic DNA, and GLOBINclear was used to deplete globin mRNA. Using SuperScript III with primers targeting the alpha and beta constant regions, about 520 ng of RNA was reverse transcribed. Separate libraries for the alpha and beta chains were generated through chain-specific third strand synthesis that incorporated multiplexing indices. To avoid primer bias, the protocol used one single primer pair to amplify every rearrangement within a chain, and the protocol also attached molecular barcodes to each cDNA molecule. The SP2 sequencing primer site and a random hexamer were carried on a 5' RACE adapter, to which purified cDNA was joined by T4 RNA Ligase 1. Second strand synthesis was primed from the SP2 site with Phusion polymerase, using slow temperature ramps to favor optimal annealing. Two random hexamer sequences, both added before amplification and joined together, made up the 12-nucleotide barcode of each molecule. A brief initial PCR introduced P5 and P7 adapter elements together with a second index, and an approximately 23-cycle amplification PCR using P5s and P7 primers was subsequently performed. A total of about 27 PCR cycles were applied to the libraries, which were quantified on a Qubit, sized on a Bioanalyzer, and diluted to about 3.7 nM. Sequencing of the normalized libraries was performed on an Illumina MiSeq with 2 x 250 paired-end kits. MinElute columns were the means by which the reverse transcription reactions were cleaned up, and the reactions were eluted into approximately 10 ul Tris-Cl. The adapter ligations were run for roughly 25 hours at 16 degrees C, and AMPure XP beads at a 1:1 ratio were afterwards used to clean them. The authors' analysis ran thus. A modified Decombinator that output V, J, insert and barcode information was used to process the demultiplexed FASTQ files. Sequences that shared a barcode but differed from the dominant sequence were discarded as errors, and original cDNA molecules were estimated by counting barcodes clustered at Levenshtein distance 3. The R packages ineq, vegan, igraph and RCytoscape were used for downstream analyses, with IMGT nomenclature and CDR3 definitions applied. The authors computed V gene usage over distinct sequences and counted each TCR a single time to avoid skew from clonal expansion. Similarity networks connected unique CDR3 amino acid sequences within a donor whenever two sequences differed by a single Levenshtein edit. Published HIV-specific CDR3s (around 90 alpha, 700 or so beta) and CMV-specific CDR3s (around 12 alpha, a few hundred beta) were compiled and searched for in the repertoires. It was shown by random subsampling to size-matched repertoires that the decreased diversity of patients was not caused by their lower sequence numbers. The public reads were quality trimmed at Q25 with fastp and then assembled into clones with MiXCR by TCRdb, keeping productive beta chains. Rows are unified per CDR3 protein, each entry keeping the most common DNA and genes. None of the V and J calls come from the authors' own analysis; TCRdb made them. The sample contains 9,000 to 15,000 distinct CDR3 sequences, under 6.5% of them found a single time. Around 3.3% of the sample comes from the top ten.

From its cysteine to its phenylalanine, the CDR3 spans 14 amino acids. The read is trimmed to its CDR3 DNA, 42 bases read in frame from base 1. For this chain, trimming is 2 bases at the V end and 4 bases at the J end, and the number of junction bases without a gene match is 1. This clonotype appeared a single time. The antigen this receptor binds is unknown. Per-nucleotide qualities are absent, and no much larger clonotype sits a single base away. A lone read offers only weak evidence. The chain uses TRBV12-3 or TRBV12-4 and TRBJ2-3; TRBD1 lines up with 9 middle nucleotides. This TCR came from an adult in good health. The source material was blood. The DNA reads TGTGCCAGCAGTTTACGGACAGGGGCAGATACGCAGTATTTT. The encoded protein is CASSLRTGADTQYF.